The present T cell receptor beta chain was sequenced within a study of T cells in Graves' hyperthyroidism and ophthalmopathy. Whole-study results and caveats: Blood samples included most of the expanded thyroid clonotypes exceeding 0.001. In the analysis, a 13 V-J model separated ophthalmopathy from stable hyperthyroidism.

V lost 7 bases to trimming and J lost 7 bases; unmatched junction nucleotides: 12. Germline V lookup: CDR1 SQVTM, CDR2 ANQGSEA. The CDR3 runs 14 residues. Diagnosing involved the use of clinical symptoms, serum thyroxine and TRAb, thyroid ultrasound and orbital computed tomography. This clonotype appeared a few times. No antigen is known for it. RNA transcripts were the template for amplifying TCR beta CDR3 regions. The TCR CDR3 first-round RT-PCR relied on the HTBI primer set. MiXCR, applied by TCRdb to the multiplex PCR reads, yields one record per CDR3 protein. The data hold under 650,000 distinct CDR3 sequences, with 15% to 20% observed a single time.

Sequenced: blood. The J gene is TRBJ1-1, the V gene TRBV29-1, with 10 nucleotides matching TRBD1. The receptor was derived from a woman in her 30s with Graves' hyperthyroidism. CDR3 DNA sequence: TGCAGCGCGATTCCTATGACAGGGGGCAGTGAAGCTTTCTTT. This gives the protein CSAIPMTGGSEAFF.